These 7 T cell receptor beta chains were all obtained from the same sample, sequenced in a study of Ad26.COV2.S vaccination and SARS-CoV-2 variants. Repertoires were generated with immunoSEQ multiplex PCR, while TCRdb's copy carries only in-frame clones and drops some. This repertoire shows just over 350,000 clones, 92% found once; its top ten account for 3.9%. This material consisted of peripheral blood, taken after recovery from COVID-19. The origin of the receptors is a human donor who had recovered from COVID-19.

V gene TRBV5-1 combines with J gene TRBJ1-1; D is uncertain. There are 14 residues in the CDR3. V was cut by 3 bases and J by 1 base, with 10 bases left in between. Looked up from germline, CDR1 is SGHRS and CDR2 is YFSETQ. The CDR3 loop reads CASSSATGNTEAFF. The CDR3 DNA reads as TGCGCCAGCAGCTCTGCGACGGGGAACACTGAAGCTTTCTTT.

About this clone: Other nucleotide sequences from this sample produce the same CDR3. This chain joins TRBV9 and TRBJ2-7; 11 bases line up with TRBD2. The germline CDR1 and CDR2 sequences are SGDLS and YYNGEE. V gave up 0 bases and J gave up 6 bases; unmatched junction bases: 2. The CDR3 contains 14 residues. CDR3 nucleotide sequence: TGTGCCAGCAGCGTAGGCCTAGCGGGGGGCGAGCAGTACTTC. It specifies CASSVGLAGGEQYF.

The genes are TRBV7-8 and TRBJ1-2; 9 bases fit TRBD1. V lost 5 bases to trimming and J lost 8 bases; unmatched junction nucleotides: 15. The CDR3 runs to 16 residues. Per germline, CDR1 SGHVS and CDR2 FQNEAQ. The CDR3 loop is CASSPIQGTGSVGYTF. DNA of the CDR3: TGTGCCAGCAGCCCCATTCAGGGGACAGGGTCCGTGGGCTACACCTTC.

The chain employs TRBV27 and TRBJ2-3, with D unresolved. Germline V lookup: CDR1 MNHEY, CDR2 SMNVEV (reference sequence). This CDR3 has 15 amino acids. The V gene lost 5 bases and the J gene lost 0 bases, with 12 bases spanning the gap. The DNA for the CDR3 is TGTGCCAGCAGTCCCTACTACCCTAGCACAGATACGCAGTATTTT. The encoded protein is CASSPYYPSTDTQYF.

This chain uses TRBV2 with TRBJ2-7, with TRBD1 as a possible D gene (6 bases). The CDR3 runs 13 residues. The ends were cut back, 5 bases at V and 2 bases at J, with 10 bases in the middle. CDR1 SNHLY and CDR2 FYNNEI come from the germline V gene. Written as DNA, the CDR3 is TGTGCCAGCAGTACTACAGGGACCTACGAGCAGTACTTC. It codes for CASSTTGTYEQYF.

J is TRBJ1-1 and V is TRBV18; TRBD1 might be the D (5 bases). The CDR3 is 15 residues long. The V gene's germline CDR1 is KGHSH and CDR2 LQKENI. With 0 bases removed from V and 0 bases from J, the gap between germline ends came to 8 bases. The CDR3 sequence is CASSPPSRVNTEAFF. CDR3 bases: TGTGCCAGCTCACCACCAAGCAGGGTGAACACTGAAGCTTTCTTT.

The rearrangement joins TRBV6-2 or TRBV6-3 to TRBJ2-7; D call uncertain. This CDR3 has 11 amino acids. The V end lost 5 bases, the J end lost 5 bases, and 7 bases lay between the germline ends. CDR1 MNHEY and CDR2 SVGEGT come from the germline V gene. The CDR3 here is CASSILDEQYF. The CDR3 nucleotides are TGTGCCAGCAGTATATTGGACGAGCAGTACTTC.